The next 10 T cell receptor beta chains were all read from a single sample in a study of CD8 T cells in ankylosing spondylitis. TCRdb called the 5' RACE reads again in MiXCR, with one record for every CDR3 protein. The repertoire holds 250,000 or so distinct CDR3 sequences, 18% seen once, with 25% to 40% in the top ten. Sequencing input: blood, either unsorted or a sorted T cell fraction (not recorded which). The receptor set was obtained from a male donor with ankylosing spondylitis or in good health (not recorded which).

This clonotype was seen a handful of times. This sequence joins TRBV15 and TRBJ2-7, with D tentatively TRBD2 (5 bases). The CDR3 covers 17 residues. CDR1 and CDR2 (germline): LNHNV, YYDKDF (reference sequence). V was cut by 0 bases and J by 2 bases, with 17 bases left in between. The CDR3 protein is CATSRDPPGIFPYEQYF. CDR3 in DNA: TGTGCCACCAGCAGAGATCCTCCGGGAATCTTCCCCTACGAGCAGTACTTC. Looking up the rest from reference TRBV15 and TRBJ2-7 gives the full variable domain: DAMVIQNPRYQVTQFGKPVTLSCSQTLNHNVMYWYQQKSSQAPKLLFHYYDKDFNNEADTPDNFQSRRPNTSFCFLDIRSPGLGDTAMYLCATSRDPPGIFPYEQYFGPGTRLTVT.

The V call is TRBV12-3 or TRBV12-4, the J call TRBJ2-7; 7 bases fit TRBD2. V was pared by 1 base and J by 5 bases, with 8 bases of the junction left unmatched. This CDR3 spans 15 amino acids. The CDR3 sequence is CASSLGAGVSDEQYF. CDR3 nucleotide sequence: TGTGCCAGCAGTTTAGGGGCGGGAGTATCCGACGAGCAGTACTTC.

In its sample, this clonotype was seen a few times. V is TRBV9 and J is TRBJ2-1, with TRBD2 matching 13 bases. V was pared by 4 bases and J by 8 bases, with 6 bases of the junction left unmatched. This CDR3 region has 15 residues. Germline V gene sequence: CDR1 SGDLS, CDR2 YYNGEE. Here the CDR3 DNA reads TGTGCCAGCAGCAGAGGACTAGCGGGAGATGATGAGCAGTTCTTC. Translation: CASSRGLAGDDEQFF.

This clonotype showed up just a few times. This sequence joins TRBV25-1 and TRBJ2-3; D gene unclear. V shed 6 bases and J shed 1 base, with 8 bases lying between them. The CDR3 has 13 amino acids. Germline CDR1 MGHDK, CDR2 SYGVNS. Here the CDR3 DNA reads TGTGCCAGCAGGAGTGGGGGCACAGATACGCAGTATTTT. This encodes CASRSGGTDTQYF.

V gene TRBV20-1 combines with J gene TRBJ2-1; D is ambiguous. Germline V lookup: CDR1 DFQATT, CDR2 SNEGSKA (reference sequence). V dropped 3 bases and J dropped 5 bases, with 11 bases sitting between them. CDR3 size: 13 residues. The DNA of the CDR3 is TGCAGTGCTAGGGGCAGCGTTGACAATGAGCAGTTCTTC. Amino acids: CSARGSVDNEQFF.

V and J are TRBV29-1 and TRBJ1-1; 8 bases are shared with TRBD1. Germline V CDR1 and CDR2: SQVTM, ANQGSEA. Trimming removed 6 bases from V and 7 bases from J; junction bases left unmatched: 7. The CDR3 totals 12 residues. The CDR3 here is CSVQGGMDEAFF. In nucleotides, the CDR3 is TGCAGCGTACAGGGGGGTATGGATGAAGCTTTCTTT.

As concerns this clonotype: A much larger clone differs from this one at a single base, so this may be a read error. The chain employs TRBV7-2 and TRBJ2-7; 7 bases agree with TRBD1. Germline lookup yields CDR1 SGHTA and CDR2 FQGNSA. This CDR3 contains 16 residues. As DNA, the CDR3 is TGTGCCAGCAGCTTAGTAGTGGACAGGCCATCCTACGACCAGTACTTC. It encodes CASSLVVDRPSYDQYF.

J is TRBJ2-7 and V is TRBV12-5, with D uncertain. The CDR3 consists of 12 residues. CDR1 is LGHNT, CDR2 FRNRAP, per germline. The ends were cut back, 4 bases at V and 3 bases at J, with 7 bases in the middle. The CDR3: CASGSPLYEQYF. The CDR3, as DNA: TGTGCTAGTGGTTCACCTCTCTACGAGCAGTACTTC.

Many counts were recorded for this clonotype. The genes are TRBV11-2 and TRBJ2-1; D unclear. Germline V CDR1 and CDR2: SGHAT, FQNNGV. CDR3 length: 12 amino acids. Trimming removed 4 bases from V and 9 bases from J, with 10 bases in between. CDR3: CASSSISSEQFF. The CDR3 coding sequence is TGTGCCAGCAGCTCTATTAGCAGTGAGCAGTTCTTC.

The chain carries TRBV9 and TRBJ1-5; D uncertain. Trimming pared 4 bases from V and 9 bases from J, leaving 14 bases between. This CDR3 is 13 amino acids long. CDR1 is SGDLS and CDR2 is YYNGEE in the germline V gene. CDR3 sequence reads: CASSFLTRGPQHF. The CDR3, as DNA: TGTGCCAGCAGCTTCCTGACCCGAGGGCCCCAGCATTTT.